Each of the 9 T cell receptor beta chains below was sequenced from the same sample in a study of control samples from healthy donors and cancer patients. Data came from immunoSEQ multiplex PCR; TCRdb stores just in-frame clones and leaves some out. The sample records about 270,000 clones, around 79% being singletons. The source material was PBMCs. All receptors derive from a woman in her sixties or seventies with lung cancer.

This clone occurred a few times. The rearrangement joins TRBV7-2 to TRBJ2-7; TRBD2 matches at 11 bases. Germline V gene sequence: CDR1 SGHTA, CDR2 FQGNSA. The CDR3 length is 15 residues. V shed 3 bases and J 3 bases; nucleotides not matched to a gene: 4. CDR3 amino acids: CASSFLLAGDYEQYF. The CDR3 DNA reads as TGTGCCAGCAGCTTCCTACTAGCGGGAGACTACGAGCAGTACTTC.

This clone was picked up a small number of times. The chain couples TRBV10-3 to TRBJ1-1, with D perhaps matching TRBD1 (6 bases). Germline V gene lookup returns CDR1 ENHRY and CDR2 SYGVKD. CDR3 size: 16 residues. The ends were cut back, 5 bases at V and 1 base at J, with 17 bases in the middle. The CDR3 reads CAISIGTPSGNTEAFF. In nucleotides, the CDR3 is TGTGCCATCAGTATCGGGACACCCTCGGGGAACACTGAAGCTTTCTTT.

This chain connects TRBV18 to TRBJ1-1; D unresolved. Germline V lookup: CDR1 KGHSH, CDR2 LQKENI. The CDR3 extends over 13 amino acids. V lost 4 bases and J 4 bases, leaving 10 bases between the germline ends. CDR3 sequence reads: CASSQASGTEAFF. As DNA, the CDR3 is TGTGCCAGCTCACAGGCCTCAGGCACTGAAGCTTTCTTT.

This chain joins TRBV18 and TRBJ1-5; no clear D. V was trimmed by 2 bases and J by 0 bases, leaving 14 bases between them. Per germline, CDR1 KGHSH and CDR2 LQKENI. The CDR3 contains 17 residues. The CDR3 reads CASSPRTGSYSNQPQHF. CDR3 nucleotide sequence: TGTGCCAGCTCACCAAGGACGGGATCTTATAGCAATCAGCCCCAGCATTTT.

The rearrangement uses TRBV7-9 and TRBJ2-1; 11 bases line up with TRBD2. The V gene end was trimmed by 8 bases and the J gene end by 7 bases; junction bases not matched to a gene: 10. The germline gives CDR1 SEHNR, CDR2 FQNEAQ (reference sequence). The CDR3 totals 15 residues. CDR3 nucleotide sequence: TGTGCCAGCGCCACCACTAGCGGGAGTGGTAATGAGCAGTTCTTC. The encoded protein is CASATTSGSGNEQFF. The full variable domain, its missing parts supplied by reference TRBV7-9 and TRBJ2-1, is DTGVSQNPRHKITKRGQNVTFRCDPISEHNRLYWYRQTLGQGPEFLTYFQNEAQLEKSRLLSDRFSAERPKGSFSTLEIQRTEQGDSAMYLCASATTSGSGNEQFFGPGTRLTVL.

The rearrangement joins TRBV5-1 to TRBJ1-4; 8 nucleotides agree with TRBD1. The V segment lost 3 bases and the J segment 0 bases; nucleotides outside the gene matches: 13. In germline, CDR1 is SGHRS, CDR2 YFSETQ. CDR3 size: 19 residues. This chain's CDR3 is CASSSGTGSYFATNEKLFF. The DNA of the CDR3 is TGCGCCAGCAGCTCGGGGACAGGAAGCTACTTTGCAACTAATGAAAAACTGTTTTTT.

The CDR3 loop is CATSRGGYGYTF. The CDR3 nucleotides are TGTGCCACCAGCAGAGGGGGCTATGGCTACACCTTC. The chain joins TRBV15 to TRBJ1-2; D is unresolved. Trimming cost V 1 base and J 4 bases, with 4 bases left between them. CDR1 is LNHNV and CDR2 is YYDKDF in the germline V gene (reference sequence). This CDR3 is built from 12 residues.

The chain has TRBV21-1 and TRBJ1-5. TRBV21-1 is a pseudogene. The CDR3 sequence is 17 residues long. The CDR3 DNA follows: TGTGCCAGCATTCCCCCCGGGCAGTTGTATAGCAATCAGCCCCAGCATTTT. Translated: CASIPPGQLYSNQPQHF.

The chain employs TRBV2 and TRBJ2-1, with 8 bases that match TRBD2. Per germline, CDR1 SNHLY and CDR2 FYNNEI. This CDR3 contains 15 residues. J was trimmed by 7 bases and V by 5 bases; bases with no gene match: 10. The CDR3 DNA sequence: TGTGCCAGCAGTAGGAGTGGGACTAGTTCAAATGAGCAGTTCTTC. It translates to CASSRSGTSSNEQFF.